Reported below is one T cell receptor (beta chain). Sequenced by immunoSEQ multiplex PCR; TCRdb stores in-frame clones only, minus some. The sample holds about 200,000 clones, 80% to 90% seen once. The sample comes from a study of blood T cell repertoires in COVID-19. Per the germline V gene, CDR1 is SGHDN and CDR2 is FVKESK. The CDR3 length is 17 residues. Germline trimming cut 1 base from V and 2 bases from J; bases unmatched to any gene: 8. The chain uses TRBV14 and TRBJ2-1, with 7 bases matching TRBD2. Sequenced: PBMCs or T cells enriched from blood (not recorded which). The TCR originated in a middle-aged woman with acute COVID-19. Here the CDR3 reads CASSQAYLAAPYNEQFF. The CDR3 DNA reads TGTGCCAGCAGCCAAGCTTACCTAGCGGCCCCCTACAATGAGCAGTTCTTC.